The 20 T cell receptor beta chains reported below all come from one sample, sequenced in a study of shared clonotypes between healthy human individuals (dated by TCRdb to the early 2020s). CD8 naive samples were obtained by positive selection for CCR7 among CD45RO-negative cells, yielding a CD45RA+CCR7+ population from which TemRA cells were excluded. Library prep was done by the immunoSEQ multiplex PCR assay. TCRdb stores this immuneACCESS table with in-frame sequences only. Part of the clones is absent; in the studies checked, under half of the shortfall reflects unresolved V genes, and no reason is known for the rest. The sample profile shows over 800,000 clones; almost 95% of them were found once. Together, the top ten hold around 24% of the sample. The sequenced material came from naive CD8+ T cells sorted from blood. The sample's cell subset or site label, decoded: CD45RA+CCR7+. The receptors come from a man younger than 45 in good health.

The gene calls are TRBV5-6 and TRBJ1-1, with D possibly matching TRBD1 (5 bases). This CDR3 is 14 amino acids long. Between the trimmed V and J ends, which lost 3 bases and 0 bases, there was a span of 9 bases. Per germline, CDR1 SGHDT and CDR2 YYEEEE. CDR3 amino acids: CASSSGTMNTEAFF. In DNA form, the CDR3 reads TGTGCCAGCAGCTCGGGGACCATGAACACTGAAGCTTTCTTT.

CDR3 amino acids: CASSFLAGGVSNEQFF. The CDR3 coding sequence is TGTGCCAGCAGCTTTCTCGCGGGAGGAGTGAGCAATGAGCAGTTCTTC. The chain recombines TRBV5-5 with TRBJ2-1, with TRBD2 matching 8 bases. The CDR3 consists of 16 residues. CDR1 and CDR2 from the germline V gene are SGHKS and YYEKEE (reference sequence). V shed 2 bases and J 6 bases; nucleotides not matched to a gene: 10.

The chain uses TRBV29-1 and TRBJ1-2; TRBD1 aligns across 7 bases. The CDR3 is made up of 12 amino acids. Germline CDR1 SQVTM, CDR2 ANQGSEA. The trim removed 7 bases at V and 2 bases at J, leaving 4 bases unmatched. The CDR3 here is CSAATGNYGYTF. CDR3 sequence (DNA): TGCAGCGCCGCGACAGGGAACTATGGCTACACCTTC.

The chain uses TRBV14 and TRBJ1-1; 9 bases line up with TRBD1. Germline assignment: CDR1 SGHDN and CDR2 FVKESK. Losses at the gene ends were 2 bases for V and 1 base for J; bases not matched to a gene: 2. The CDR3 has 15 residues. The CDR3 DNA is TGTGCCAGCAGCCAACGGACAGGGGAGAACACTGAAGCTTTCTTT. It yields the protein CASSQRTGENTEAFF.

V is TRBV19 and J is TRBJ2-3, with TRBD2 matching 7 bases. The CDR3 length is 14 residues. Germline CDR1 reads LNHDA; CDR2 reads SQIVND (reference sequence). Trimming removed 11 bases from V and 0 bases from J; junction bases left unmatched: 8. The CDR3 DNA is TGTGCCGGAAAGGGAGCGGGGAGCACAGATACGCAGTATTTT. This encodes CAGKGAGSTDTQYF.

This clone was detected a few times. The gene calls are TRBV28 and TRBJ2-7; TRBD1 matches 9 bases. Germline CDR1 MDHEN, CDR2 SYDVKM. The V gene end was trimmed by 10 bases and the J gene end by 4 bases; junction bases not matched to a gene: 14. The CDR3 runs to 15 residues. The CDR3 loop reads CATGEGDREIYEQYF. DNA for the CDR3: TGTGCCACCGGTGAGGGGGACAGGGAGATTTACGAGCAGTACTTC.

In regard to this clone: This sample also contains other DNA sequences that code for the same CDR3. The chain links TRBV7-9 to TRBJ2-7; 10 nucleotides agree with TRBD2. Trimming took 5 bases from V and 3 from J; bases not matched to a gene: 4. Looked up from germline, CDR1 is SEHNR and CDR2 is FQNEAQ (reference sequence). The CDR3 runs 14 residues. The CDR3 coding sequence is TGTGCCAGCAGCCCACCTAGCGGGAGCTACGAGCAGTACTTC. It codes for CASSPPSGSYEQYF.

This chain uses TRBV27 with TRBJ1-1; D remains unclear. CDR3 length: 14 amino acids. CDR1 and CDR2 from the germline V gene are MNHEY and SMNVEV (reference sequence). V lost 6 bases, J lost 0 bases, and 11 bases lay in between. The CDR3: CASSKGSVNTEAFF. CDR3 sequence (DNA): TGTGCCAGCAGCAAAGGGTCAGTGAACACTGAAGCTTTCTTT.

The V and J genes are TRBV7-3 and TRBJ2-1, with a possible D match to TRBD2 (6 bases). This CDR3 spans 13 amino acids. V dropped 5 bases and J dropped 6 bases, with 11 bases sitting between them. Germline lookup yields CDR1 SGHTA and CDR2 FQGTGA. Here the CDR3 reads CASSPRDFNEQFF. Written as DNA, the CDR3 is TGTGCCAGCAGCCCCCGGGACTTCAATGAGCAGTTCTTC.

The chain combines TRBV7-9 with TRBJ2-7; weak D call: TRBD1 (6 bases). V lost 8 bases and J lost 5, with 16 bases in between. The CDR3 covers 13 residues. Germline-derived CDR1 and CDR2 are SEHNR and FQNEAQ (reference sequence). Here the CDR3 reads CASGAGARDEQYF. Here the CDR3 DNA reads TGTGCCAGCGGGGCAGGGGCGAGGGACGAGCAGTACTTC.

The chain combines TRBV28 with TRBJ2-1; 9 nucleotides line up with TRBD2. J was trimmed by 0 bases and V by 3 bases; bases with no gene match: 6. The CDR3 runs 17 residues. The V gene's germline CDR1 is MDHEN and CDR2 SYDVKM. CDR3 in amino acids: CASSLLAGGSSYNEQFF. The CDR3 nucleotides are TGTGCCAGCAGTTTGCTGGCGGGAGGGAGCTCCTACAATGAGCAGTTCTTC. The full variable domain, in which reference TRBV28 and TRBJ2-1 provide the parts outside the CDR3, is DVKVTQSSRYLVKRTGEKVFLECVQDMDHENMFWYRQDPGLGLRLIYFSYDVKMKEKGDIPEGYSVSREKKERFSLILESASTNQTSMYLCASSLLAGGSSYNEQFFGPGTRLTVL.

V is TRBV10-3 and J is TRBJ2-7, with TRBD2 identical over 9 bases. CDR3 size: 13 residues. V was pared by 4 bases and J by 6 bases, with 4 bases of the junction left unmatched. CDR1 is ENHRY, CDR2 SYGVKD, per germline. CDR3 DNA: TGTGCCATCAGTGGTAGCGGGAGCAGCGAGCAGTACTTC. Encoded protein: CAISGSGSSEQYF.

The chain is built from TRBV5-5 and TRBJ2-3; D is perhaps TRBD2 (7 bases). Per the germline V gene, CDR1 is SGHKS and CDR2 is YYEKEE (reference sequence). V was pared by 3 bases and J by 8 bases, with 13 bases between. The CDR3 consists of 13 residues. CDR3 DNA sequence: TGTGCCAGCAGCTCGGTAGGGGGGGCTACGCAGTATTTT. This gives the protein CASSSVGGATQYF.

The rearrangement joins TRBV19 to TRBJ2-2, with 7 bases that match TRBD2. CDR3 size: 16 residues. CDR1 and CDR2 (germline): LNHDA, SQIVND (reference sequence). Trimming cost V 3 bases and J 4 bases; bases outside gene matches: 8. The CDR3 DNA reads TGTGCCAGTAGTATGAGGGAGGGCGCTGGCACCGGGGAGCTGTTTTTT. As protein: CASSMREGAGTGELFF.

V and J are TRBV5-4 and TRBJ2-7; 7 bases are shared with TRBD1. The ends lost 4 bases at V and 2 bases at J; junction bases unmatched: 6. The CDR3 contains 14 residues. The germline CDR1 and CDR2 sequences are SGHNT and YYREEE (reference sequence). CDR3 in DNA: TGTGCCAGCAGCCTCACCGGGACAGCCTACGAGCAGTACTTC. This gives the protein CASSLTGTAYEQYF.

The table lists this clone with a few counts. The same CDR3 arises from other DNA sequences in this sample as well. The chain has TRBV6-1 and TRBJ2-7, with TRBD1 matching over 7 bases. Losses at the gene ends were 2 bases for V and 6 bases for J; bases not matched to a gene: 4. The CDR3 has 13 residues. The germline V gene encodes CDR1 MNHNS and CDR2 SASEGT. The CDR3 DNA sequence: TGTGCCAGCAGTGAAACAGGGGTGGGCGAGCAGTACTTC. It codes for CASSETGVGEQYF.

This chain connects TRBV4-1 to TRBJ2-7; D gene uncertain. This CDR3 contains 11 residues. Trimming shortened V by 2 bases and J by 5 bases, and 4 bases separated the two germline ends. From germline, CDR1 is MGHRA and CDR2 YSYEKL. CDR3 sequence reads: CASSQSHEQYF. CDR3 sequence (DNA): TGCGCCAGCAGCCAAAGCCACGAGCAGTACTTC.

The rearrangement links TRBV7-9 to TRBJ2-5, with D maybe TRBD2 (5 bases). Germline V lookup: CDR1 SEHNR, CDR2 FQNEAQ (reference sequence). This CDR3 is built from 14 residues. V was pared by 2 bases and J by 1 base, with 8 bases between. The CDR3 region is CASSLTSPQETQYF. Here the CDR3 DNA reads TGTGCCAGCAGCTTAACTAGTCCCCAAGAGACCCAGTACTTC.

This rearrangement joins TRBV4-1 to TRBJ2-3; a possible D gene is TRBD1 (6 bases). The CDR3 contains 16 residues. Germline V gene data show CDR1 as MGHRA and CDR2 as YSYEKL. Trimming shortened V by 0 bases and J by 0 bases, and 10 bases separated the two germline ends. This chain's CDR3 is CASSQERTASTDTQYF. CDR3 sequence (DNA): TGCGCCAGCAGCCAAGAGAGGACAGCCAGCACAGATACGCAGTATTTT.

Note on this clone: At the DNA level, this CDR3 is encoded by other sequences in the same sample as well. This chain connects TRBV7-9 to TRBJ1-4; D is undetermined. Per the germline V gene, CDR1 is SEHNR and CDR2 is FQNEAQ (reference sequence). Trimming pared 5 bases from V and 2 bases from J, leaving 18 bases between. The CDR3 runs 17 residues. CDR3 in amino acids: CASSRTTQGITNEKLFF. The CDR3 DNA reads as TGTGCCAGCAGCCGAACCACACAAGGGATCACTAATGAAAAACTGTTTTTT.